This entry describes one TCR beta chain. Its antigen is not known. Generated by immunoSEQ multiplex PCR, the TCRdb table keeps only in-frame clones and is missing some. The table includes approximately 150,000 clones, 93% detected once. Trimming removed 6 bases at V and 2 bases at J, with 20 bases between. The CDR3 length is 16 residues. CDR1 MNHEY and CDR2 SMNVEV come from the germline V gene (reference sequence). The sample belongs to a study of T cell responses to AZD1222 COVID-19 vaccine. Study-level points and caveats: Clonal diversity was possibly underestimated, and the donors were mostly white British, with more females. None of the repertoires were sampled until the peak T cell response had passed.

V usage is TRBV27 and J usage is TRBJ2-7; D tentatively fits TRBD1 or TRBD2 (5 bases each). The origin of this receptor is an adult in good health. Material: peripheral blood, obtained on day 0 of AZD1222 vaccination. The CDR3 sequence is CASRGDSFYPTYEQYF. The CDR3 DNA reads TGTGCCAGCAGGGGAGACAGTTTCTACCCTACCTACGAGCAGTACTTC.